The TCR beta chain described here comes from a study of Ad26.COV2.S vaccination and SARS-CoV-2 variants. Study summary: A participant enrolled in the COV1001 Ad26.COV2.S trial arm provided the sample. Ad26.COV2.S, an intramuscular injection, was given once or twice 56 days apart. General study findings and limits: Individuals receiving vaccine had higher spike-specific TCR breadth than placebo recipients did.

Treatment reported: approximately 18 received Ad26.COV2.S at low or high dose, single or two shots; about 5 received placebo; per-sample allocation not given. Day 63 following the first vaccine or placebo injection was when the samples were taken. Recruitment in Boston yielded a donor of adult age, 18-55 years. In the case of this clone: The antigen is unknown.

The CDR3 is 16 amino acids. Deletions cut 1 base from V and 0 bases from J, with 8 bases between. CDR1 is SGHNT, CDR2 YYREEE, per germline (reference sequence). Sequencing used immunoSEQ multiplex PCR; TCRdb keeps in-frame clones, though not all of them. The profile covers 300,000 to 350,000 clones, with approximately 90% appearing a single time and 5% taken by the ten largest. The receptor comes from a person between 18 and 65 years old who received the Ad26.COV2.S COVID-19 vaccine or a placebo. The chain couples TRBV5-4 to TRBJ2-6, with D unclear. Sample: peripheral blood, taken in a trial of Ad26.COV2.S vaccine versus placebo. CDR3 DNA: TGTGCCAGCAGCTTGATTGTCGGCTCTGGGGCCAACGTCCTGACTTTC. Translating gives CASSLIVGSGANVLTF.